Listed below are T cell receptor beta chains from one sample, sequenced in a study of blood T cell repertoires in COVID-19. Measured with immunoSEQ multiplex PCR; TCRdb has only the in-frame clones, and not every one. The data contain hundreds of thousands of clones, 87% of them seen just once; the ten biggest clones take up over 9.5%. The sample comprised peripheral blood. These TCRs come from a woman aged 18 to 35 who had recovered from COVID-19. Both conserved end residues are part of each CDR3. Each record gives: V gene, D gene, clone size, J gene, CDR3 DNA, CDR3 protein. D genes are given only for firm matches. Rows may omit the clone size; those that give it use once, few, many or a size class.

V: TRBV7-3; D: TRBD1; size: -; J: TRBJ1-2; DNA: TGTGCCAGCAGCTTAGAGGGGGACAGGGGAAGGAGGGGCTACACCTTC; CDR3: CASSLEGDRGRRGYTF
V: TRBV6-5; D: TRBD2; size: -; J: TRBJ2-7; DNA: TGTGCCAGCAGTCGGGACTACACCTACGAGCAGTACTTC; CDR3: CASSRDYTYEQYF
V: TRBV6-5; D: -; size: -; J: TRBJ2-5; DNA: TGTGCCAGCAGTCAGGCCCAAGAGACCCAGTACTTC; CDR3: CASSQAQETQYF
V: TRBV27; D: -; size: -; J: TRBJ1-2; DNA: TGTGCCAGCAGTTTATCTCGGACAGATGGCTACACCTTC; CDR3: CASSLSRTDGYTF
V: TRBV19; D: -; size: -; J: TRBJ1-5; DNA: TGTGCCAGTAGTATGACACTAACCTGGGGGGAGCCCCAGCATTTT; CDR3: CASSMTLTWGEPQHF
V: TRBV19; D: TRBD2; size: -; J: TRBJ2-1; DNA: TGTGCCAGTAGTATCACCCTACTAGCGGCCGCTTACAATGAGCAGTTCTTC; CDR3: CASSITLLAAAYNEQFF
V: TRBV13; D: -; size: -; J: TRBJ2-1; DNA: TGTGCCAGCAGCTTCCAGGGATCTTCCTCCTACAATGAGCAGTTCTTC; CDR3: CASSFQGSSSYNEQFF
V: TRBV27; D: -; size: -; J: TRBJ2-2; DNA: TGTGCCAGCCAAAGGAACACGGGGAAGCTGTTTTTT; CDR3: CASQRNTGKLFF
V: TRBV13; D: -; size: -; J: TRBJ1-6; DNA: TGTGCCAGCAGCGGCAGGGGTGATAATTCACCCCTCCACTTT; CDR3: CASSGRGDNSPLHF
V: TRBV27; D: -; size: -; J: TRBJ2-1; DNA: TGTGCCAGACACGACAGTGTCCCACCCCACTCCTACAATGAGCAGTTCTTC; CDR3: CARHDSVPPHSYNEQFF
V: TRBV7-9; D: -; size: few; J: TRBJ1-1; DNA: TGTGCCAGCAGCCTCCTGGACAGGAACACTGAAGCTTTCTTT; CDR3: CASSLLDRNTEAFF
V: TRBV9; D: -; size: few; J: TRBJ1-2; DNA: TGTGCCAGCAGCGTAGACGGGGGGAGTCCCTATGGCTACACCTTC; CDR3: CASSVDGGSPYGYTF
V: TRBV27; D: -; size: few; J: TRBJ2-7; DNA: TGTGCCAGCAGTTTCGCCCAGGGCTACGAGCAGTACTTC; CDR3: CASSFAQGYEQYF
V: TRBV24-1; D: -; size: -; J: TRBJ2-2; DNA: TGTGCCACCAGTGATCCTATGGGGGCTATGCTAAACACCGGGGAGCTGTTTTTT; CDR3: CATSDPMGAMLNTGELFF
V: TRBV6-6; D: TRBD2; size: -; J: TRBJ2-7; DNA: TGTGCCAGCAGACCTCGGACTAGCGGGCGTACCTACGAGCAGTACTTC; CDR3: CASRPRTSGRTYEQYF
V: TRBV19; D: -; size: -; J: TRBJ1-5; DNA: TGTGCCAGTAGTTGGAGAGAAAGCAATCAGCCCCAGCATTTT; CDR3: CASSWRESNQPQHF
V: TRBV7-9; D: TRBD2; size: -; J: TRBJ2-2; DNA: TGTGCCAGCAGCCCTAGGACTAGCGGAATTACCGGGGAGCTGTTTTTT; CDR3: CASSPRTSGITGELFF
V: TRBV2; D: -; size: -; J: TRBJ1-5; DNA: TGTGCCAGCACCCTGTTCGGAGATAATCAGCCCCAGCATTTT; CDR3: CASTLFGDNQPQHF
V: TRBV24-1; D: TRBD2; size: -; J: TRBJ2-1; DNA: TGTGCCACCAGTGGTCACCGCGGGAGCTCCTACAATGAGCAGTTCTTC; CDR3: CATSGHRGSSYNEQFF
V: TRBV4-3; D: TRBD2; size: -; J: TRBJ2-7; DNA: TGCGCCAGCAGCCATGGACTAGCGGGAACCTACGAGCAGTACTTC; CDR3: CASSHGLAGTYEQYF
V: TRBV7-9; D: TRBD1; size: once; J: TRBJ1-2; DNA: TGTGCCAGCAGCGTGGGTTTGGGCAGGGGGCCCCTTAACTATGGCTACACCTTC; CDR3: CASSVGLGRGPLNYGYTF
V: TRBV7-3; D: TRBD1; size: -; J: TRBJ2-1; DNA: TGTGCCAGCAGCTTACGGCAGGGGGACAATGAGCAGTTCTTC; CDR3: CASSLRQGDNEQFF
V: TRBV4-1; D: TRBD2; size: -; J: TRBJ2-7; DNA: TGCGCCAGCAGCCAAAACGGACTAGCGGGAGTGGGAGAGCAGTACTTC; CDR3: CASSQNGLAGVGEQYF
V: TRBV7-2; D: -; size: -; J: TRBJ2-3; DNA: TGTGCCAGCAGCTTGCGGTTTGGCACAGATACGCAGTATTTT; CDR3: CASSLRFGTDTQYF
V: TRBV6-1; D: TRBD1; size: -; J: TRBJ2-7; DNA: TGTGCCAGCAGTGAAAGGGACAGGGGGCGAGAGCAGTACTTC; CDR3: CASSERDRGREQYF
V: TRBV4-1; D: TRBD1; size: -; J: TRBJ1-5; DNA: TGCGCCAGCAGCCCTGGACAGGGCAGTCAGCCCCAGCATTTT; CDR3: CASSPGQGSQPQHF
V: TRBV6-2/TRBV6-3; D: -; size: once; J: TRBJ2-7; DNA: TGTGCCAGCAGTTACGGGACAACGATCTCCTACGAGCAGTACTTC; CDR3: CASSYGTTISYEQYF
V: TRBV3-1/TRBV3-2; D: -; size: few; J: TRBJ2-2; DNA: TGTGCCAGCAGCCGAAAATTGGCGAGGGGAGGTAACACCGGGGAGCTGTTTTTT; CDR3: CASSRKLARGGNTGELFF
V: TRBV5-1; D: -; size: -; J: TRBJ2-7; DNA: TGCGCCAGCAGCCCCCTGGGACTGCAAACCTACGAGCAGTACTTC; CDR3: CASSPLGLQTYEQYF